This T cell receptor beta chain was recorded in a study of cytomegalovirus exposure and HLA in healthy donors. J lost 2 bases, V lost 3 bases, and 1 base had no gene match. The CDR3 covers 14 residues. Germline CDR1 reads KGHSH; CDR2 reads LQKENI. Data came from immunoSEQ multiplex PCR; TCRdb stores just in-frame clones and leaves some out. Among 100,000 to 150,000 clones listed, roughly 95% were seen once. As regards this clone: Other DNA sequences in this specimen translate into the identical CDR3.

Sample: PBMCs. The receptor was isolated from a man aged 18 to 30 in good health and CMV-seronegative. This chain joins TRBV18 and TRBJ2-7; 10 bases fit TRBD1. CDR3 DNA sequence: TGTGCCAGCTCACCCGGGACAGGGGCCTACGAGCAGTACTTC. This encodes CASSPGTGAYEQYF.